This paragraph reports one T cell receptor (beta chain). In the authors' methods: Counts of nucleated cells, estimated from reference gene primer amplification, were obtained. Sequencing was performed with immunoSEQ multiplex PCR; in TCRdb, only in-frame clones are kept and a portion is missing. That table supplies the V and J calls and clone size; D and trimming were determined from the DNA. The table has 150,000 to 200,000 clones, about 88% seen once. The sample originates from a study of blood T cell repertoires in COVID-19. The wider study: Italy, Spain and the United States were the sources of the convalescent and acute COVID-19 samples.

Germline trimming cut 2 bases from V and 7 bases from J; bases unmatched to any gene: 6. CDR3 size: 14 residues. Germline V CDR1 and CDR2: MNHEY, SMNVEV (reference sequence). The chain employs TRBV27 and TRBJ1-1, with 8 bases identical to TRBD1. This receptor was obtained from a man aged 55 to 70 with acute or convalescent COVID-19. The sample taken for sequencing was peripheral blood. The CDR3 protein is CASSLRTGNFEAFF. In DNA form, the CDR3 reads TGTGCCAGCAGTTTACGGACAGGGAACTTTGAAGCTTTCTTT.